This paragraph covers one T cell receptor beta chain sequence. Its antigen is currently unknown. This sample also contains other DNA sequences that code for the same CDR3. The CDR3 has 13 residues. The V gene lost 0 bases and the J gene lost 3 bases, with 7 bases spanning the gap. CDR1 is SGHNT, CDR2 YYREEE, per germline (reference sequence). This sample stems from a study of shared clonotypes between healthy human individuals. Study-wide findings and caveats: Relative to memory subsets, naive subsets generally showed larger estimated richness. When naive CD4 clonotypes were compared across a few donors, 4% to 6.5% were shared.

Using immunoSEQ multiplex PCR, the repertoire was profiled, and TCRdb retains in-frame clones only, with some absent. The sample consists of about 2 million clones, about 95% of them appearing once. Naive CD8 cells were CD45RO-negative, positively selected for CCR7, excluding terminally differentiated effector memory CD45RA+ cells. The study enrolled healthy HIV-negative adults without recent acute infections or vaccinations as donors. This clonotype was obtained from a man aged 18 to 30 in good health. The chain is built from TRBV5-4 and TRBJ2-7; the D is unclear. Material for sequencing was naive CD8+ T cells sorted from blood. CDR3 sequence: CASSLDRNYEQYF. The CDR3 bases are TGTGCCAGCAGCTTGGACCGAAACTACGAGCAGTACTTC.